The 10 T cell receptor beta chains presented below share a single source sample, sequenced in a study of shared clonotypes between healthy human individuals. Assay used: immunoSEQ multiplex PCR; TCRdb lists only in-frame clones, some missing. The sample consists of about 2.4 million clones, approximately 92% of them appearing once. The sequencing input was naive CD4+ T cells sorted from blood. As for subset: CD45RA+ positively selected. The receptors stem from a man younger than 35 in good health.

The rearrangement joins TRBV2 to TRBJ2-3; TRBD2 agrees at 7 bases. The CDR3 totals 15 residues. V lost 3 bases to trimming and J lost 8 bases; unmatched junction nucleotides: 11. Germline V gene data show CDR1 as SNHLY and CDR2 as FYNNEI. The DNA for the CDR3 is TGTGCCAGCAGTGACCGCGCGGGAGTGTCGGTTACGCAGTATTTT. It yields the protein CASSDRAGVSVTQYF.

This clone turned up a few times. The same CDR3 is also encoded by other DNA sequences in this sample. The chain is built from TRBV2 and TRBJ2-5; D is possibly TRBD1 (5 bases). The CDR3 loop spans 12 amino acids. CDR1 is SNHLY, CDR2 FYNNEI, per germline. V lost 6 bases and J lost 0, with 5 bases in between. DNA for the CDR3: TGTGCCAGCAGGGACAACCAAGAGACCCAGTACTTC. Its protein product is CASRDNQETQYF.

V gene TRBV9 combines with J gene TRBJ1-1, with D tentatively TRBD1 (6 bases). This CDR3 is built from 17 residues. Germline loops: CDR1 SGDLS, CDR2 YYNGEE. V lost 4 bases to trimming and J lost 10 bases, with 29 bases between them. The chain's CDR3 is CASSPNPPSSGASSAFF. The CDR3 region has the DNA TGTGCCAGCAGCCCAAACCCTCCCTCATCGGGGGCCTCATCAGCTTTCTTT.

CDR3 DNA sequence: TGTGCCAGCAGTGAAGGGCAGGGGAGACAAGAGACCCAGTACTTC. It specifies CASSEGQGRQETQYF. The chain has TRBV2 and TRBJ2-5; the D gene is possibly TRBD1 (6 bases). CDR1 is SNHLY, CDR2 FYNNEI, per germline. V dropped 1 base and J dropped 2 bases, with 11 bases sitting between them. The CDR3 is 15 amino acids.

The rearrangement uses TRBV20-1 and TRBJ1-2; the D is unclear. The CDR3 runs 11 residues. CDR1 and CDR2 from the germline V gene are DFQATT and SNEGSKA (reference sequence). The V and J ends lost 5 bases and 5 bases respectively, with 9 bases between them. Here the CDR3 DNA reads TGCAGTGCTTACCTCCGTTATGGCTACACCTTC. This sequence encodes CSAYLRYGYTF.

The chain recombines TRBV6-5 with TRBJ2-1, with D perhaps TRBD1 (6 bases). Trimming stripped 6 bases from V and 7 bases from J, with 13 bases between. In germline, CDR1 is MNHEY, CDR2 SVGAGI. The CDR3 is 13 residues long. CDR3 DNA: TGTGCCAGCAGGCCGGGACAAGCTAATGAGCAGTTCTTC. Translated: CASRPGQANEQFF.

For this clone: Other DNA sequences from this sample encode an identical CDR3 as well. V gene TRBV5-1 combines with J gene TRBJ2-3, with 8 bases that match TRBD1. V lost 0 bases to trimming and J lost 2 bases; unmatched junction nucleotides: 2. Germline values: CDR1 SGHRS, CDR2 YFSETQ. CDR3 length: 15 residues. The CDR3 is CASSLGGQATDTQYF. CDR3 bases: TGCGCCAGCAGCTTGGGGGGACAGGCCACAGATACGCAGTATTTT.

The chain couples TRBV2 to TRBJ1-2; D is unresolved. The V and J ends lost 7 bases and 7 bases respectively, with 7 bases between them. Germline CDR1 and CDR2: SNHLY and FYNNEI. The CDR3 runs to 10 residues. CDR3 DNA sequence: TGTGCCAGCATGAAGGTTGGCTACACCTTC. This sequence encodes CASMKVGYTF.

CDR3 protein: CASSLLAGGNTGELFF. The CDR3 DNA follows: TGTGCCAGCAGCTTATTAGCGGGGGGTAACACCGGGGAGCTGTTTTTT. The rearrangement uses TRBV7-6 and TRBJ2-2, with 10 positions matching TRBD2. Germline V gene lookup returns CDR1 SGHVS and CDR2 FNYEAQ. The V segment lost 2 bases and the J segment 2 bases; nucleotides outside the gene matches: 2. CDR3 length equals 16 residues.

This sequence joins TRBV4-1 and TRBJ2-2, with 8 nucleotides matching TRBD2. Germline trimming cut 5 bases from V and 2 bases from J; bases unmatched to any gene: 10. This CDR3 has 17 amino acids. Germline CDR1 reads MGHRA; CDR2 reads YSYEKL. Here the CDR3 reads CASSSRWAGGNTGELFF. The DNA of the CDR3 is TGCGCCAGCAGCTCTAGGTGGGCGGGAGGAAACACCGGGGAGCTGTTTTTT.